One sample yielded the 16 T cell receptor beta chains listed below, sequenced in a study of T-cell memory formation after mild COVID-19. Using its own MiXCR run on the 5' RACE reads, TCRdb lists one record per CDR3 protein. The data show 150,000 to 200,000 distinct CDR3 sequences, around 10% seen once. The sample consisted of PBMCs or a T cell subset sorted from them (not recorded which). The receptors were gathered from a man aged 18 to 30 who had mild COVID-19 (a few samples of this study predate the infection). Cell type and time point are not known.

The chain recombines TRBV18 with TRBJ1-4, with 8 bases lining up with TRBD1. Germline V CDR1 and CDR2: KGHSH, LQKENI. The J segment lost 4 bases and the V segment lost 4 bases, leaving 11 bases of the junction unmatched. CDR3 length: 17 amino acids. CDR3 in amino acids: CASSLLPGQDHNEKLFF. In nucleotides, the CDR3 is TGTGCCAGCTCACTACTACCGGGACAGGACCATAATGAAAAACTGTTTTTT.

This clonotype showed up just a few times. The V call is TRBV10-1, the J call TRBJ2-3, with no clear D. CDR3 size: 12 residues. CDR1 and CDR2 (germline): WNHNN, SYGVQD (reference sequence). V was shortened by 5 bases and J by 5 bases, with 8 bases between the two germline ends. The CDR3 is CASSRNRDTQYF. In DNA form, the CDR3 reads TGCGCCAGCAGTAGAAACCGAGATACGCAGTATTTT.

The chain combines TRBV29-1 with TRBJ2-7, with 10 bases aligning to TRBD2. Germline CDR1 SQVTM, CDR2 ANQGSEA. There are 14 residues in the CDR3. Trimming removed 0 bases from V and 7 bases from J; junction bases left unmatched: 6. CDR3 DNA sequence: TGCAGCGTTGAAGACGGGCTAGCGGGGGTTGAGCAGTACTTC. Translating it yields CSVEDGLAGVEQYF.

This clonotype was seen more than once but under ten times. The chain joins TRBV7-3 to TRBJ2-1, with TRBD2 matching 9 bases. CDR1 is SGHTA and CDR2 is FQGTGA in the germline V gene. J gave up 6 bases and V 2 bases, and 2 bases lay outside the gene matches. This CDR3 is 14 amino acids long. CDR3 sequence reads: CASSLGTSINEQFF. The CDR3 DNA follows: TGTGCCAGCAGCTTAGGGACTAGCATCAATGAGCAGTTCTTC.

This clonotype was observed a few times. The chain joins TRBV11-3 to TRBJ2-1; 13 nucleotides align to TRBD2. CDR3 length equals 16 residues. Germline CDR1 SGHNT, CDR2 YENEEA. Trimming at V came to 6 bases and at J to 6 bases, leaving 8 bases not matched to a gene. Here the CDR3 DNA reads TGTGCCAGCAGTAGGACTAGCGGGGGAGTTGCCAATGAGCAGTTCTTC. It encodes CASSRTSGGVANEQFF.

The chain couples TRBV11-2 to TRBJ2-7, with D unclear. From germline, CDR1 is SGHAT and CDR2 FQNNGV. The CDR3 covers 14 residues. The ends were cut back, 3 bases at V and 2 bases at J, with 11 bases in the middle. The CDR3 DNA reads TGTGCCAGCAGCTTGAAAGCGACGACCTACGAGCAGTACTTC. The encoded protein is CASSLKATTYEQYF. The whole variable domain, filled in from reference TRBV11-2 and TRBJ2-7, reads EAGVAQSPRYKIIEKRQSVAFWCNPISGHATLYWYQQILGQGPKLLIQFQNNGVVDDSQLPKDRFSAERLKGVDSTLKIQPAKLEDSAVYLCASSLKATTYEQYFGPGTRLTVT.

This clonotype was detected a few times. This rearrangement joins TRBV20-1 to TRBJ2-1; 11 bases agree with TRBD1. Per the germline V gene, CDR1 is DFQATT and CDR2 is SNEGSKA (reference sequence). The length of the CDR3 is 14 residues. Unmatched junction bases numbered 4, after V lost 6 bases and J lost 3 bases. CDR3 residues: CSAEGQGVYNEQFF. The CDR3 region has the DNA TGCAGTGCCGAGGGACAGGGGGTCTACAATGAGCAGTTCTTC.

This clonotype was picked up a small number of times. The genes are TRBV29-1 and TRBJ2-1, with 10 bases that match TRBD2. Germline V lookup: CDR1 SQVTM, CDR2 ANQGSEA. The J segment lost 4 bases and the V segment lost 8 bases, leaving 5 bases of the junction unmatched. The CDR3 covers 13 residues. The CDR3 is CSTTSGFYNEQFF. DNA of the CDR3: TGCAGCACGACTAGCGGGTTTTACAATGAGCAGTTCTTC.

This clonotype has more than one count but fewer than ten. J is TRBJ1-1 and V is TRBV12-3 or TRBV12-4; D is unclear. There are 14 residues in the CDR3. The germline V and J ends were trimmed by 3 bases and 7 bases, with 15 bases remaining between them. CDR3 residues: CASSFLGVTIEAFF. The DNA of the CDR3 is TGTGCCAGCAGTTTCCTGGGTGTAACAATTGAAGCTTTCTTT.

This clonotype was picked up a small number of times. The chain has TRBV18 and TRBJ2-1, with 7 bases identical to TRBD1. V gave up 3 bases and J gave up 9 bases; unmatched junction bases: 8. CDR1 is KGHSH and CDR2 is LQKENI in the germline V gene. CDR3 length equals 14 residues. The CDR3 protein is CASSPSGGMSEQFF. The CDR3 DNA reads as TGTGCCAGCTCACCTTCAGGGGGAATGAGTGAGCAGTTCTTC.

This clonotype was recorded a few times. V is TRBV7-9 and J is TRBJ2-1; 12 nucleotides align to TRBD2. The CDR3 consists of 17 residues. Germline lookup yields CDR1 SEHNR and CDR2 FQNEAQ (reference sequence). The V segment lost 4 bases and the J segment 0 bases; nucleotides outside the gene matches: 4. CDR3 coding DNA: TGTGCCAGCAGCTCCGGACTAGCGGGGCTCTCCTACAATGAGCAGTTCTTC. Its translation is CASSSGLAGLSYNEQFF.

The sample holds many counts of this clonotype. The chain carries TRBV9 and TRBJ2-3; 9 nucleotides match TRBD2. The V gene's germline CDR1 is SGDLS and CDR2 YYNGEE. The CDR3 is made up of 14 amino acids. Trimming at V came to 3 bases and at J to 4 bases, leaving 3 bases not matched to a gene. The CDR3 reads CASSATSGPDTQYF. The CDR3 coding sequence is TGTGCCAGCAGCGCGACTAGCGGCCCAGATACGCAGTATTTT.

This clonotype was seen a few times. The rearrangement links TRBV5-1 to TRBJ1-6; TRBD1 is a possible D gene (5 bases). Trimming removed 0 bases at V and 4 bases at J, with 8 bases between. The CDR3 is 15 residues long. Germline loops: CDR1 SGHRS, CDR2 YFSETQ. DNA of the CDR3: TGCGCCAGCAGCTTGGCCGGGACGTATAATTCACCCCTCCACTTT. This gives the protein CASSLAGTYNSPLHF. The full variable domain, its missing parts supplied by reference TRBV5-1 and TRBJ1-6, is KAGVTQTPRYLIKTRGQQVTLSCSPISGHRSVSWYQQTPGQGLQFLFEYFSETQRNKGNFPGRFSGRQFSNSRSEMNVSTLELGDSALYLCASSLAGTYNSPLHFGNGTRLTVT.

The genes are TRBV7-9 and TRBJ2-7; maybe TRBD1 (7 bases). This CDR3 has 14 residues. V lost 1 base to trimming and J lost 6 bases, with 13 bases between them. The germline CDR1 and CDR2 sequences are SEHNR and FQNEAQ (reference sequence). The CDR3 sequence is CASSLGNRGGEQYF. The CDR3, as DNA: TGTGCCAGCAGCTTAGGCAACAGGGGAGGCGAGCAGTACTTC.

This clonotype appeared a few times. The CDR3 here is CASSQGRHEQYF. CDR3 DNA sequence: TGTGCCAGCAGCCAGGGGAGGCACGAGCAGTACTTC. This chain links TRBV2 with TRBJ2-7, with D possibly called TRBD1 or TRBD2 (6 bases each). CDR3 length: 12 residues. The germline gives CDR1 SNHLY, CDR2 FYNNEI. V was cut by 6 bases and J by 5 bases, with 11 bases left in between.

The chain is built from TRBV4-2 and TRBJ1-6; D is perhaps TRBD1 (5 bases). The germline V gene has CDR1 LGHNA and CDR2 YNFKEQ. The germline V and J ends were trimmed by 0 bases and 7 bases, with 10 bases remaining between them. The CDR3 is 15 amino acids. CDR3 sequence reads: CASSQEGQANSPLHF. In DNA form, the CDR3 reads TGTGCCAGCAGCCAAGAGGGGCAGGCGAATTCACCCCTCCACTTT.